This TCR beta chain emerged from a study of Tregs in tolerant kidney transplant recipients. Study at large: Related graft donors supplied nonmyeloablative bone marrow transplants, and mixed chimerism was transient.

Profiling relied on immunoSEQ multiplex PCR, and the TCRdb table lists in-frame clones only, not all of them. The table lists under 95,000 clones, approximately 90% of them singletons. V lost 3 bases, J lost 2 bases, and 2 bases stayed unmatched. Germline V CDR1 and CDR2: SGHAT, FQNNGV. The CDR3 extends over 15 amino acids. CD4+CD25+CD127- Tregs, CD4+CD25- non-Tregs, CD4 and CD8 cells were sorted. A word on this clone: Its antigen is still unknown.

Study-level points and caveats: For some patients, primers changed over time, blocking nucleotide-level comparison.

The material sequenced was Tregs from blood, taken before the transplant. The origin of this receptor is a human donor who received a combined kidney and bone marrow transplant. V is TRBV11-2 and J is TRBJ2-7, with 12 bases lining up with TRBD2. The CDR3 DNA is TGTGCCAGCAGCTTTAGACTAGCGGGAGCCTACGAGCAGTACTTC. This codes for CASSFRLAGAYEQYF.